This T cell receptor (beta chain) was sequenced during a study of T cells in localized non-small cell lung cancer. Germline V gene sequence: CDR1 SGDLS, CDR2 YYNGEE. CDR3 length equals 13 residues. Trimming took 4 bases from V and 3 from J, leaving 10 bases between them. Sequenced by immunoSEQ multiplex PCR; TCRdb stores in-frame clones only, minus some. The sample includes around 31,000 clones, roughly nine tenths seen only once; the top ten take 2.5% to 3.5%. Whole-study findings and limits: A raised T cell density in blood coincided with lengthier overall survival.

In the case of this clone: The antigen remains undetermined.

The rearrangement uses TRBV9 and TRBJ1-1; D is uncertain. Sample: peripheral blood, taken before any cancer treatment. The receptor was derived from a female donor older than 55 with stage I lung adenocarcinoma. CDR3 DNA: TGTGCCAGCAGCTCCGGCACTCACACTGAAGCTTTCTTT. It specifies CASSSGTHTEAFF.